A single sample gave rise to the 16 T cell receptor beta chains below, sequenced in a study of blood T cell repertoires in COVID-19. Sequencing used immunoSEQ multiplex PCR; TCRdb keeps in-frame clones, though not all of them. Of around 140,000 clones in the sample, about three quarters were seen once. Input material: PBMCs or T cells enriched from blood (not recorded which). Receptors originate from a woman aged 45-60 years who had recovered from COVID-19.

The chain recombines TRBV7-9 with TRBJ2-7, with 7 bases aligning to TRBD2. CDR1 is SEHNR and CDR2 is FQNEAQ in the germline V gene (reference sequence). The length of the CDR3 is 14 residues. The V gene end was trimmed by 5 bases and the J gene end by 2 bases; junction bases not matched to a gene: 6. The CDR3 region is CASSRPGLAYEQYF. CDR3 in DNA: TGTGCCAGCAGCCGCCCCGGACTAGCCTACGAGCAGTACTTC. Filled out from reference TRBV7-9 and TRBJ2-7, the complete variable domain reads DTGVSQNPRHKITKRGQNVTFRCDPISEHNRLYWYRQTLGQGPEFLTYFQNEAQLEKSRLLSDRFSAERPKGSFSTLEIQRTEQGDSAMYLCASSRPGLAYEQYFGPGTRLTVT.

The chain employs TRBV27 and TRBJ2-5, with 11 bases aligning to TRBD1. CDR1 is MNHEY and CDR2 is SMNVEV in the germline V gene (reference sequence). Losses at the gene ends were 9 bases for V and 4 bases for J; bases not matched to a gene: 4. The length of the CDR3 is 13 residues. As DNA, the CDR3 is TGTGCCAGATGGGGACAGGGGGGAGAGACCCAGTACTTC. Translated, it gives CARWGQGGETQYF.

The gene calls are TRBV2 and TRBJ2-7; 8 bases map to TRBD1. In germline, CDR1 is SNHLY, CDR2 FYNNEI. There are 14 residues in the CDR3. Germline trimming cut 5 bases from V and 2 bases from J; bases unmatched to any gene: 5. CDR3 residues: CASSSSGGPYEQYF. The CDR3 coding sequence is TGTGCCAGCAGTTCCTCAGGGGGCCCCTACGAGCAGTACTTC.

The chain has TRBV5-5 and TRBJ2-5; tentative D call: TRBD1 (6 bases). Trimming shortened V by 0 bases and J by 4 bases, and 10 bases separated the two germline ends. Looked up from germline, CDR1 is SGHKS and CDR2 is YYEKEE (reference sequence). The length of the CDR3 is 14 residues. CDR3 region: CASSLVGGAETQYF. As DNA, the CDR3 is TGTGCCAGCAGCTTGGTTGGGGGCGCAGAGACCCAGTACTTC.

The V call is TRBV25-1, the J call TRBJ2-7; unclear D gene. V lost 2 bases to trimming and J lost 6 bases, with 5 bases between them. The CDR3 spans 11 residues. Looked up from germline, CDR1 is MGHDK and CDR2 is SYGVNS. CDR3 protein: CASSEVSEQYF. CDR3 DNA sequence: TGTGCCAGCAGTGAAGTGAGCGAGCAGTACTTC.

J is TRBJ1-1 and V is TRBV9; maybe TRBD1 (5 bases). V lost 0 bases, J lost 0 bases, and 9 bases lay in between. Per germline, CDR1 SGDLS and CDR2 YYNGEE. The CDR3 has 15 amino acids. The CDR3 coding sequence is TGTGCCAGCAGCGTAGACCAGGGCCTGAACACTGAAGCTTTCTTT. It is translated as CASSVDQGLNTEAFF.

This clone was counted only a few times. The gene calls are TRBV18 and TRBJ1-1; 9 bases are shared with TRBD1. V shed 6 bases and J 2 bases; nucleotides not matched to a gene: 7. CDR1 is KGHSH and CDR2 is LQKENI in the germline V gene. The CDR3 is 15 residues long. The CDR3: CASSPGTGINTEAFF. Here the CDR3 DNA reads TGTGCCAGCTCCCCCGGGACAGGGATTAACACTGAAGCTTTCTTT.

Turning to this clone: A read error may produce the germline difference seen at one junction end. V and J are TRBV7-7 and TRBJ2-7, with D perhaps matching TRBD2 (5 bases). This CDR3 is built from 15 residues. Germline V gene lookup returns CDR1 SSHAT and CDR2 FNYEAQ (reference sequence). The CDR3: CASSFKADSSYEQYF. As DNA, the CDR3 is TGTGCTAGCAGCTTTAAAGCGGATAGCTCCTACGAGCAGTACTTC.

The table lists this clone with a few counts. V is TRBV27 and J is TRBJ1-2, with D tentatively TRBD1 (5 bases). Trimming pared 6 bases from V and 7 bases from J, leaving 18 bases between. CDR3 length: 14 amino acids. The germline gives CDR1 MNHEY, CDR2 SMNVEV (reference sequence). CDR3 amino acids: CASSSLSREGGYTF. In DNA form, the CDR3 reads TGTGCCAGCAGCTCCCTAAGCAGGGAAGGTGGCTACACCTTC.

The CDR3 sequence is CASSLEGNTIYF. In nucleotides, the CDR3 is TGTGCCAGCAGCCTTGAGGGAAACACCATATATTTT. The chain couples TRBV7-9 to TRBJ1-3; D gene uncertain. The CDR3 extends over 12 amino acids. The ends were cut back, 5 bases at V and 4 bases at J, with 6 bases in the middle. Germline V lookup: CDR1 SEHNR, CDR2 FQNEAQ (reference sequence).

CDR3 coding DNA: TGTGCCAGCAGCTTCGACTATCGGCCCTACAATGAGCAGTTCTTC. Residues: CASSFDYRPYNEQFF. J is TRBJ2-1 and V is TRBV9; possible D gene TRBD2, 5 bases. The germline V gene encodes CDR1 SGDLS and CDR2 YYNGEE. This CDR3 is built from 15 residues. Trimming left V 4 bases short and J 2 bases short, with 13 bases between.

CDR3 protein: CASRRVGGEAFF. The CDR3 nucleotides read TGTGCCAGCAGAAGAGTGGGGGGTGAAGCTTTCTTT. The V call is TRBV12-3 or TRBV12-4, the J call TRBJ1-1; D may be TRBD1 (5 bases). Trimming cost V 6 bases and J 7 bases, with 12 bases left between them. This CDR3 has 12 residues.

The genes are TRBV13 and TRBJ2-3; tentative D call: TRBD1 (6 bases). Germline CDR1 is PRHDT and CDR2 is FYEKMQ (reference sequence). The germline V and J ends were trimmed by 6 bases and 6 bases, with 10 bases remaining between them. The CDR3 has 12 amino acids. CDR3 protein: CASRGGVDTQYF. The CDR3 DNA is TGTGCCAGCAGAGGGGGTGTGGATACGCAGTATTTT.

This chain uses TRBV7-2 with TRBJ1-5; D is ambiguous. The CDR3 length is 13 residues. The V gene's germline CDR1 is SGHTA and CDR2 FQGNSA. V lost 11 bases, J lost 7 bases, and 18 bases lay in between. CDR3 sequence: CADRWTEGQPQHF. For the CDR3, the DNA is TGTGCCGACCGTTGGACTGAAGGCCAGCCCCAGCATTTT.

The rearrangement joins TRBV7-3 to TRBJ2-5; the match to TRBD2 covers 8 bases. This CDR3 has 14 amino acids. J gave up 6 bases and V 5 bases, and 8 bases lay outside the gene matches. CDR1 and CDR2 (germline): SGHTA, FQGTGA. The DNA of the CDR3 is TGTGCCAGCAGCCCACGGGGGGGCGGGCAGACCCAGTACTTC. Its translation is CASSPRGGGQTQYF.

The chain has TRBV5-8 and TRBJ2-7; TRBD1 is a possible D gene (5 bases). Trimming removed 1 base from V and 2 bases from J, with 13 bases in between. The germline CDR1 and CDR2 sequences are SGHTS and YDEGEE. CDR3 length equals 15 residues. The CDR3 DNA sequence: TGTGCCAGCAGCTTGCGACAGCGATCGCCCTACGAGCAGTACTTC. Translation: CASSLRQRSPYEQYF.